Listed below are T cell receptor beta chains from one sample, sequenced in a study of CD8 T cells in ankylosing spondylitis. TCRdb ran MiXCR on the 5' RACE reads and lists one entry per CDR3 protein. The sample includes about 10,000 distinct CDR3 sequences, roughly 6% of them seen just once. The specimen was blood, either unsorted or a sorted T cell fraction (not recorded which). The receptors stem from a female donor with ankylosing spondylitis or in good health (not recorded which). The CDR3 runs from the conserved cysteine through the conserved F or W. D genes are given only for firm matches. For some rows the clone size is stated as once, few or many, or as a class when expanded; others skip it.

d_gene	v_gene	j_gene	abundance	CDR3aa	CDR3nt
TRBD2	TRBV9	TRBJ2-4	many	CASSVGSGTAKNIQYF	TGTGCCAGCAGCGTAGGCAGCGGGACGGCCAAAAACATTCAGTACTTC
TRBD2	TRBV4-1	TRBJ2-1	many	CASSQEWTSGGSSYNEQFF	TGCGCCAGCAGCCAAGAGTGGACTAGCGGGGGAAGCTCCTACAATGAGCAGTTCTTC
NA	TRBV9	TRBJ2-1	many	CASSDTDNEQFF	TGTGCCAGCAGCGACACCGACAATGAGCAGTTCTTC
NA	TRBV9	TRBJ2-7	many	CASSPNAWGGMSSYEQYF	TGTGCCAGCAGCCCTAACGCCTGGGGGGGCATGAGCTCCTACGAGCAGTACTTC
NA	TRBV9	TRBJ1-1	many	CASSVGAANTEAFF	TGTGCCAGCAGCGTAGGGGCGGCCAACACTGAAGCTTTCTTT
NA	TRBV9	TRBJ2-7	many	CASSVVSSTNEQYF	TGTGCCAGCAGCGTAGTATCTAGCACTAACGAGCAGTACTTC
NA	TRBV9	TRBJ1-1	few	CASSGGGAEAFF	TGTGCCAGCAGCGGAGGGGGGGCGGAAGCTTTCTTT
TRBD2	TRBV9	TRBJ2-7	many	CASSVSLAGVEQYF	TGTGCCAGCAGCGTGAGTCTAGCGGGGGTCGAGCAGTACTTC
NA	TRBV9	TRBJ2-5	medium-sized	CASSVDQETQYF	TGTGCCAGCAGCGTAGATCAAGAGACCCAGTACTTC
NA	TRBV7-2	TRBJ2-5	many	CAIKETQYF	TGTGCCATAAAAGAGACCCAGTACTTC
NA	TRBV9	TRBJ2-3	few	CASSVEGLADTQYF	TGTGCCAGCAGCGTCGAAGGGCTGGCAGATACGCAGTATTTT
NA	TRBV9	TRBJ1-2	medium-sized	CASRGVDYGYTF	TGTGCCTCCCGGGGGGTAGACTATGGCTACACCTTC
NA	TRBV9	TRBJ2-1	many	CASSVGSDYNEQFF	TGTGCCAGCAGCGTAGGATCCGACTACAATGAGCAGTTCTTC
NA	TRBV9	TRBJ2-1	medium-sized	CASSTPPGISYNEQFF	TGTGCCAGCAGCACACCCCCCGGAATCTCCTACAATGAGCAGTTCTTC
NA	TRBV21-1	TRBJ2-2	many	CAEAISGGTGANTGELFF	TGTGCCGAAGCAATCTCTGGGGGGACAGGGGCCAACACCGGGGAGCTGTTTTTT
NA	TRBV9	TRBJ2-7	many	CASSVGDSRSYEQYF	TGTGCCAGCAGCGTAGGAGATAGTCGTTCCTACGAGCAGTACTTC
NA	TRBV9	TRBJ2-7	once	CASSPAGKDEQYF	TGTGCCAGCAGCCCCGCTGGAAAGGACGAGCAGTACTTC
TRBD1	TRBV9	TRBJ2-5	medium-sized	CASSKRDRESETQYF	TGTGCCAGCAGCAAACGGGACAGGGAGTCAGAGACCCAGTACTTC
TRBD1	TRBV9	TRBJ2-1	many	CASSLRGGPYNEQFF	TGTGCCAGCAGCTTACGAGGGGGCCCCTACAATGAGCAGTTCTTC
TRBD2	TRBV9	TRBJ2-1	many	CASSGGGNEQFF	TGTGCCAGCAGCGGCGGGGGCAATGAGCAGTTCTTC
NA	TRBV9	TRBJ2-2	few	CASSVADTGELFF	TGTGCCAGCAGCGTAGCCGACACCGGGGAGCTGTTTTTT
TRBD1	TRBV9	TRBJ1-4	many	CASSVQGDEKLFF	TGTGCCAGCAGCGTACAGGGGGATGAAAAACTGTTTTTT
NA	TRBV9	TRBJ1-3	NA	CASSVGYKSGNTIYF	TGTGCCAGCAGCGTAGGGTACAAGTCTGGAAACACCATATATTTT
TRBD1	TRBV9	TRBJ1-1	many	CASSANPTGTANTEAFF	TGTGCCAGCAGCGCGAATCCCACCGGGACAGCGAACACTGAAGCTTTCTTT
TRBD1	TRBV9	TRBJ2-5	NA	CASSPPSRGRETQYF	TGTGCCAGCAGCCCCCCTTCCAGGGGGCGGGAGACCCAGTACTTC